Given below is one TCR beta chain in context. The antigen is not known. This entry is derived from a study of HIV-infected patients and healthy controls. Alpha and beta constant-region primers primed reverse transcription of about 0.5 ug RNA. Each of the alpha and beta chains got its own library through chain-specific third strand synthesis with indices. A 5' RACE adapter with a random hexamer and the SP2 primer site was joined to cDNA. A short first PCR added P5 and P7 adapter elements and a second index. TCRdb re-derived calls from the 5' RACE reads in MiXCR, one entry per CDR3 protein. The sample yields about 13,000 distinct CDR3 sequences, about 10% seen once. The germline CDR1 and CDR2 sequences are SGHDT and YYEEEE. Trimming removed 3 bases from V and 3 bases from J, with 13 bases in between. The length of the CDR3 is 14 residues. No cell fractionation was done, so the repertoire covers all unsorted peripheral blood T cells. A roughly 2.4 ml peripheral blood sample was taken for RNA.

General study results and limits: HIV-infected patients shared fewer CDR3 sequences between individuals than healthy controls.

The V gene is TRBV5-6, the J gene TRBJ2-7; no clear D gene. The clonotype originates from an adult in good health. The sequencing sample was made of blood. In nucleotides, the CDR3 is TGTGCCAGCAGCTCTCAGGCAGGCTTCTACGAGCAGTACTTC. This encodes CASSSQAGFYEQYF.